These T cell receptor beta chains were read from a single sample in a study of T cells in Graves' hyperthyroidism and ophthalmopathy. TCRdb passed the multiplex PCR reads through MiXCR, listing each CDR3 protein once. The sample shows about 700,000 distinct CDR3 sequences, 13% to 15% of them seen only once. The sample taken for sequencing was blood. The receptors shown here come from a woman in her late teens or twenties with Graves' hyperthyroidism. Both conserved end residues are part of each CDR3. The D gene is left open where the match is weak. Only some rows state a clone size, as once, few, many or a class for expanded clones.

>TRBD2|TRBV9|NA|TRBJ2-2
CASSVGGREAGELFF
TGTGCCAGCAGCGTAGGAGGGCGGGAGGCCGGGGAGCTGTTTTTT
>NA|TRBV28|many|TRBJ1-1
CASSLNPRDRYMNTEAFF
TGTGCCAGCAGTTTAAACCCTCGGGACCGCTACATGAACACTGAAGCTTTCTTT
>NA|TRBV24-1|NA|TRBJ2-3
CATSDLRDTQYF
TGTGCCACCAGTGATTTGCGAGATACGCAGTATTTT
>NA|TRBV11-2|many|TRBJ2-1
CASSRVDSDEQFF
TGTGCCAGCAGCCGGGTGGACTCTGATGAGCAGTTCTTC
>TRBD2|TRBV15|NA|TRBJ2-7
CATSRVRLALLGEQYF
TGTGCCACCAGCAGAGTTCGACTAGCTCTCTTGGGGGAGCAGTACTTC
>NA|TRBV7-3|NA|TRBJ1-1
CASSLPGSGRVNTEAFF
TGTGCCAGCAGCTTACCGGGGTCCGGCAGGGTGAACACTGAAGCTTTCTTT
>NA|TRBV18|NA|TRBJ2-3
CASSPSASRGADTQYF
TGTGCCAGCTCACCCTCGGCTAGTCGAGGGGCGGATACGCAGTATTTT
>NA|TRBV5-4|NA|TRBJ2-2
CASSLTASLNTGELFF
TGTGCCAGCAGCTTGACGGCTAGTCTGAACACCGGGGAGCTGTTTTTT
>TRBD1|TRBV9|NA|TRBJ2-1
CASSVALQGAYNEQFF
TGTGCCAGCAGCGTAGCCCTCCAGGGGGCGTACAATGAGCAGTTCTTC
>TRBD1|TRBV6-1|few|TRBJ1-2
CASSRRDRANSGYTF
TGTGCCAGCAGTAGGAGGGACAGAGCAAACTCCGGCTACACCTTC
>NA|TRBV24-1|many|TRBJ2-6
CATSGAPGGAGANVLTF
TGTGCCACCAGTGGGGCCCCAGGAGGTGCTGGGGCCAACGTCCTGACTTTC
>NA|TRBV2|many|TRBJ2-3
CASTTQYF
TGTGCCAGCACTACGCAGTATTTT
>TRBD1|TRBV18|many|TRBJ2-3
CASSPQGAPTDTQYF
TGTGCCAGCTCCCCCCAGGGGGCCCCCACAGATACGCAGTATTTT
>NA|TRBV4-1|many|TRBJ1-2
CASSQDWTGSNYGYTF
TGCGCCAGCAGCCAAGATTGGACGGGGTCTAACTATGGCTACACCTTC
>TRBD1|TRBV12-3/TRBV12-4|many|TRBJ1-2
CASRRQGRDYGYTF
TGTGCCAGCAGGAGACAGGGAAGAGACTATGGCTACACCTTC
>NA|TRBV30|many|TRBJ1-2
CAWSSGRVGYGYTF
TGTGCCTGGTCGTCGGGGAGAGTGGGCTATGGCTACACCTTC
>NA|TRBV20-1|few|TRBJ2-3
CSAPQTNPSTDTQYF
TGCAGTGCGCCACAGACTAACCCCTCGACAGATACGCAGTATTTT
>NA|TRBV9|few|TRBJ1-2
CASSKTGSPSYGYTF
TGTGCCAGCAGCAAGACCGGGAGCCCGAGCTATGGCTACACCTTC
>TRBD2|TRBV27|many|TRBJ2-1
CASSSGRNRASAPSYNEQFF
TGTGCCAGCAGTTCCGGGAGGAACCGGGCCTCAGCTCCCTCCTACAATGAGCAGTTCTTC
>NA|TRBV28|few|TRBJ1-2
CASSSIGGGAGYTF
TGTGCCAGCAGTTCTATTGGCGGGGGGGCCGGCTACACCTTC
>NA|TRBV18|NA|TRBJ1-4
CASPREQPLKLFF
TGTGCCAGCCCACGAGAACAGCCCCTCAAACTGTTTTTT
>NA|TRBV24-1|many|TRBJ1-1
CATSDWDDEAFF
TGTGCCACCAGTGATTGGGACGACGAAGCTTTCTTT
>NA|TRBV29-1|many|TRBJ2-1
CSGQRGTSYNEQFF
TGCAGCGGCCAAAGGGGCACCTCCTACAATGAGCAGTTCTTC
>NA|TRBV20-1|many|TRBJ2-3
CSHLGGSTDTQYF
TGCAGTCATCTCGGGGGTTCCACAGATACGCAGTATTTT
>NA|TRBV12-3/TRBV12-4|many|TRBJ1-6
CASSPLRTASSPLHF
TGTGCCAGCAGTCCTCTACGGACAGCAAGTTCACCCCTCCACTTT